One sample yielded the 26 T cell receptor beta chains listed below, sequenced in a study of shared clonotypes between healthy human individuals. The protocol was immunoSEQ multiplex PCR, while the TCRdb copy is restricted to in-frame clones and leaves out a portion. This repertoire shows millions of clones, approximately 92% found once; its top ten account for roughly 0.13%. Sample: naive CD4+ T cells sorted from blood. As to subset: CD45RA+ positively selected. These receptors originate from a man between 18 and 29 years old in good health.

The table lists this clone with a count of one. Other DNA sequences in this specimen translate into the identical CDR3. The CDR3 DNA is TGCGCCAGCAGTGAGGGGGGTAATCAGCCCCAGCATTTT. Translation: CASSEGGNQPQHF. The chain recombines TRBV10-2 with TRBJ1-5; TRBD1 might be the D (5 bases). The germline gives CDR1 WSHSY, CDR2 SAAADI. V lost 2 bases and J 4 bases, leaving 6 bases between the germline ends. The CDR3 has 13 residues.

The J gene is TRBJ2-2, the V gene TRBV5-8, with D perhaps matching TRBD1 (5 bases). Per germline, CDR1 SGHTS and CDR2 YDEGEE. The CDR3 runs 13 residues. V was shortened by 1 base and J by 4 bases, with 5 bases between the two germline ends. The CDR3 DNA sequence: TGTGCCAGCAGCTTGCAGGGCACCGGGGAGCTGTTTTTT. It specifies CASSLQGTGELFF.

The chain uses TRBV2 and TRBJ1-5; 7 bases are a match to TRBD1. This CDR3 region has 15 residues. V gave up 5 bases and J gave up 5 bases; unmatched junction bases: 9. Germline V lookup: CDR1 SNHLY, CDR2 FYNNEI. The CDR3 region is CASSKSRDSHQPQHF. CDR3 sequence (DNA): TGTGCCAGCAGTAAGAGCCGGGACAGCCATCAGCCCCAGCATTTT.

The V gene is TRBV27, the J gene TRBJ2-1; TRBD2 is a possible D gene (7 bases). From germline, CDR1 is MNHEY and CDR2 SMNVEV (reference sequence). The CDR3 totals 17 residues. V lost 5 bases to trimming and J lost 5 bases, with 22 bases between them. The CDR3 sequence: CASSRGRGSFPHNEQFF. The CDR3, as DNA: TGTGCCAGCAGTCGGGGGCGGGGGAGCTTTCCCCACAATGAGCAGTTCTTC.

The gene calls are TRBV5-4 and TRBJ2-7; TRBD1 aligns across 8 bases. Per the germline V gene, CDR1 is SGHNT and CDR2 is YYREEE (reference sequence). The CDR3 sequence is 15 residues long. V lost 3 bases to trimming and J lost 5 bases; unmatched junction nucleotides: 10. CDR3 in DNA: TGTGCCAGCAGCTCTGCCCGGGACAGGCTGGACGAGCAGTACTTC. Amino acids: CASSSARDRLDEQYF.

The chain recombines TRBV6-1 with TRBJ1-1; 8 bases match TRBD1. The CDR3 runs to 14 residues. The trim removed 8 bases at V and 11 bases at J, leaving 16 bases unmatched. Germline V gives CDR1 MNHNS, CDR2 SASEGT. The CDR3 reads CASYGQGALSGAFF. DNA for the CDR3: TGTGCCAGCTATGGACAGGGAGCCCTCTCGGGCGCTTTCTTT.

This chain joins TRBV7-8 and TRBJ2-1; 7 nucleotides agree with TRBD2. Per the germline V gene, CDR1 is SGHVS and CDR2 is FQNEAQ. CDR3 length: 16 amino acids. The trim removed 0 bases at V and 3 bases at J, leaving 5 bases unmatched. The chain's CDR3 is CASSLAGTTYYNEQFF. The CDR3 coding sequence is TGTGCCAGCAGCTTAGCCGGGACTACTTACTACAATGAGCAGTTCTTC.

This sequence joins TRBV7-2 and TRBJ2-5, with D tentatively TRBD1 or TRBD2 (6 bases each). The assigned J gene may be wrong: the sequence end matches TRBJ2-7 better. Germline values: CDR1 SGHTA, CDR2 FQGNSA. There are 13 residues in the CDR3. The CDR3 bases are TGTGCCAGCAGCTGGAGGGACAACTACGAGCAGTACTTC. Translation gives CASSWRDNYEQYF.

This chain connects TRBV19 to TRBJ2-7; D may be TRBD1 (5 bases). Germline-derived CDR1 and CDR2 are LNHDA and SQIVND (reference sequence). V was trimmed by 8 bases and J by 3 bases, leaving 20 bases between them. CDR3 size: 15 residues. In DNA form, the CDR3 reads TGTGCCAGTGGGGCGCGCGGAGAAGGTTTCTACGAGCAGTACTTC. Encoded protein: CASGARGEGFYEQYF.

This chain uses TRBV5-1 with TRBJ1-1; D might be TRBD1 (5 bases). The CDR3 loop spans 15 amino acids. V lost 0 bases and J 4 bases, leaving 13 bases between the germline ends. CDR1 is SGHRS, CDR2 YFSETQ, per germline. The CDR3: CASSLDGLRGTEAFF. Written as DNA, the CDR3 is TGCGCCAGCAGCTTGGATGGGCTTAGGGGCACTGAAGCTTTCTTT.

This clone has more than one count but fewer than ten. Other nucleotide sequences from this sample produce the same CDR3. The chain is built from TRBV30 and TRBJ1-5; D is unresolved. Germline lookup yields CDR1 GTSNPN and CDR2 SVGIG (reference sequence). V was pared by 0 bases and J by 0 bases, with 6 bases between. The CDR3 extends over 14 amino acids. This CDR3 reads CAWSVSGSNQPQHF. CDR3 nucleotides: TGTGCCTGGAGTGTAAGTGGTAGCAATCAGCCCCAGCATTTT.

The V call is TRBV7-9, the J call TRBJ1-1, with D possibly being TRBD1 (6 bases). Trimming left V 0 bases short and J 12 bases short, with 11 bases between. The CDR3 is 12 amino acids. CDR1 is SEHNR and CDR2 is FQNEAQ in the germline V gene (reference sequence). For the CDR3, the DNA is TGTGCCAGCAGCTTAGCTGGGACAAGTACTTTCTTT. Protein: CASSLAGTSTFF.

V gene TRBV19 combines with J gene TRBJ2-3; 7 bases map to TRBD1. The germline V gene encodes CDR1 LNHDA and CDR2 SQIVND (reference sequence). CDR3 length: 16 residues. V shed 9 bases and J 5 bases; nucleotides not matched to a gene: 17. CDR3 nucleotide sequence: TGTGCCAGGTCCGGATGGGACAAGGGGGCGGTAGATACGCAGTATTTT. It translates to CARSGWDKGAVDTQYF.

J is TRBJ1-2 and V is TRBV10-3; perhaps TRBD1 as D (6 bases). The V end lost 10 bases, the J end lost 0 bases, and 15 bases lay between the germline ends. Per the germline V gene, CDR1 is ENHRY and CDR2 is SYGVKD. The CDR3 length is 14 residues. The CDR3 reads CATSLQGSNYGYTF. The CDR3, as DNA: TGTGCCACCTCTCTACAGGGCTCTAACTATGGCTACACCTTC.

This chain links TRBV9 with TRBJ1-5, with 9 nucleotides matching TRBD1. The CDR3 covers 15 residues. CDR1 and CDR2 (germline): SGDLS, YYNGEE. Trimming cost V 3 bases and J 5 bases; bases outside gene matches: 6. The CDR3 spells CASSAGQGRDQPQHF. The CDR3 nucleotides are TGTGCCAGCAGCGCGGGACAGGGTCGGGATCAGCCCCAGCATTTT.

This chain uses TRBV19 with TRBJ2-2; D gene uncertain. This CDR3 is built from 15 residues. Germline assignment: CDR1 LNHDA and CDR2 SQIVND (reference sequence). Trimming stripped 1 base from V and 2 bases from J, with 8 bases between. The CDR3 protein is CASSIGSVNTGELFF. The CDR3 DNA is TGTGCCAGTAGTATAGGAAGCGTTAACACCGGGGAGCTGTTTTTT.

V usage is TRBV5-1 and J usage is TRBJ2-7, with 9 bases matching TRBD1. This CDR3 comprises 14 residues. V was clipped by 1 base and J by 5 bases; unmatched bases: 4. The germline CDR1 and CDR2 sequences are SGHRS and YFSETQ. The CDR3 region has the DNA TGCGCCAGCAGCTTGCGGGACAGGGCCAACGAGCAGTACTTC. Translating it yields CASSLRDRANEQYF.

The V gene is TRBV6-5, the J gene TRBJ2-7; D may be TRBD2 (5 bases). This CDR3 is 16 amino acids long. Germline CDR1 is MNHEY and CDR2 is SVGAGI. With 0 bases removed from V and 0 bases from J, the gap between germline ends came to 12 bases. The DNA of the CDR3 is TGTGCCAGCAGTTACTCCCTGCTTGGGAGCTCCTACGAGCAGTACTTC. Residues: CASSYSLLGSSYEQYF.

The CDR3 spells CASKTGGTFANTIYF. CDR3 nucleotides: TGTGCCAGCAAGACAGGGGGCACCTTTGCAAACACCATATATTTT. The V and J genes are TRBV27 and TRBJ1-3; 10 bases fit TRBD1. The CDR3 consists of 15 residues. V lost 7 bases, J lost 6 bases, and 9 bases stayed unmatched. Germline V gene lookup returns CDR1 MNHEY and CDR2 SMNVEV (reference sequence).

The genes are TRBV2 and TRBJ1-3; D is undetermined. The V end was cut by 6 bases, the J end by 4 bases, with 19 bases between. CDR3 size: 16 residues. Per germline, CDR1 SNHLY and CDR2 FYNNEI. The CDR3 reads CASSPTVPTTGNTIYF. The CDR3 nucleotides read TGTGCCAGCAGCCCGACGGTTCCGACCACGGGAAACACCATATATTTT. Supplemented by reference TRBV2 and TRBJ1-3, the full variable domain reads EPEVTQTPSHQVTQMGQEVILRCVPISNHLYFYWYRQILGQKVEFLVSFYNNEISEKSEIFDDQFSVERPDGSNFTLKIRSTKLEDSAMYFCASSPTVPTTGNTIYFGEGSWLTVV.

The V gene is TRBV11-3, the J gene TRBJ1-1; D call uncertain. The germline V and J ends were trimmed by 3 bases and 0 bases, with 11 bases remaining between them. The CDR3 runs to 15 residues. Germline loops: CDR1 SGHNT, CDR2 YENEEA. This CDR3 reads CASSLDGRMNTEAFF. In DNA, the CDR3 is TGTGCCAGCAGCTTGGACGGGAGGATGAACACTGAAGCTTTCTTT.

J is TRBJ1-1 and V is TRBV11-2; 8 bases are shared with TRBD1. V lost 5 bases to trimming and J lost 5 bases; unmatched junction nucleotides: 7. CDR3 length: 14 residues. CDR1 SGHAT and CDR2 FQNNGV come from the germline V gene. The DNA for the CDR3 is TGTGCCAGCAGCCCAACAGGGGGGTGGACTGAAGCTTTCTTT. It translates to CASSPTGGWTEAFF.

Concerning this clone: Different DNA sequences within this sample yield the same CDR3. The chain recombines TRBV9 with TRBJ2-7; no clear D. The CDR3 covers 14 residues. V was pared by 2 bases and J by 3 bases, with 12 bases between. Germline V gene data show CDR1 as SGDLS and CDR2 as YYNGEE. In DNA, the CDR3 is TGTGCCAGCAGCGTGGATAGTTCTAGCTACGAGCAGTACTTC. It is translated as CASSVDSSSYEQYF.

Note on this clone: Different DNA sequences within this sample yield the same CDR3. The gene calls are TRBV6-5 and TRBJ1-1; 7 bases match TRBD1. Germline V CDR1 and CDR2: MNHEY, SVGAGI. The CDR3 has 15 amino acids. The V gene end was trimmed by 0 bases and the J gene end by 5 bases; junction bases not matched to a gene: 6. The CDR3 DNA reads TGTGCCAGCAGTTACTCGAGACAGGGACGGACTGAAGCTTTCTTT. Translated, it gives CASSYSRQGRTEAFF.

This clone came up once. The V and J genes are TRBV27 and TRBJ1-6; D unclear. The CDR3 runs 14 residues. Germline V gene data show CDR1 as MNHEY and CDR2 as SMNVEV (reference sequence). Deletions cut 0 bases from V and 6 bases from J, with 6 bases between. The CDR3 bases are TGTGCCAGCAGTTTATCGCCTTTTAATTCACCCCTCCACTTT. Protein sequence: CASSLSPFNSPLHF.

This chain connects TRBV5-1 to TRBJ2-3, with 9 nucleotides matching TRBD2. The J segment lost 4 bases and the V segment lost 0 bases, leaving 9 bases of the junction unmatched. Germline V gene lookup returns CDR1 SGHRS and CDR2 YFSETQ. This CDR3 has 17 amino acids. The CDR3: CASSLETSGYTADTQYF. The CDR3 DNA reads as TGCGCCAGCAGCTTGGAGACTAGCGGTTACACGGCAGATACGCAGTATTTT.